The 18 T cell receptor beta chains in this list originate from one sample, sequenced in a study of T cells after posttransplantation cyclophosphamide. Busulfan-fludarabine conditioning, marrow transplant, and cyclophosphamide on days +3 and +4 were administered. TCRdb's table, derived via immunoSEQ multiplex PCR, lists solely in-frame clones and lacks some. The table has 35,000 to 45,000 clones, about 77% seen once. The source material was CD4+ T cells sorted from blood, sampled 1903 days after a stem cell transplant with posttransplant cyclophosphamide. The origin of the receptors is a female patient aged 35-55 years who received an allogeneic stem cell transplant from a related donor, was CMV-positive, and had no GVHD. Certain T cells may be donor cells from the graft.

The V call is TRBV6-1, the J call TRBJ1-3, with D possibly matching TRBD1 (6 bases). V shed 4 bases and J shed 6 bases, with 13 bases lying between them. This CDR3 has 14 residues. Germline CDR1 and CDR2: MNHNS and SASEGT. Written as DNA, the CDR3 is TGTGCCAGCAGTGGAGGGGCAGGGGAAAACACCATATATTTT. Amino acid sequence: CASSGGAGENTIYF.

The V and J genes are TRBV7-9 and TRBJ2-5; 8 bases line up with TRBD1. J was trimmed by 4 bases and V by 4 bases; bases with no gene match: 5. The CDR3 length is 14 residues. Germline V gene data show CDR1 as SEHNR and CDR2 as FQNEAQ (reference sequence). Written as DNA, the CDR3 is TGTGCCAGCAGCTCCCCAGGGGGCGTAGAGACCCAGTACTTC. Translating it yields CASSSPGGVETQYF. Supplemented by reference TRBV7-9 and TRBJ2-5, the full variable domain reads DTGVSQNPRHKITKRGQNVTFRCDPISEHNRLYWYRQTLGQGPEFLTYFQNEAQLEKSRLLSDRFSAERPKGSFSTLEIQRTEQGDSAMYLCASSSPGGVETQYFGPGTRLLVL.

This clone was observed a handful of times. V is TRBV27 and J is TRBJ1-5; perhaps TRBD1 as D (5 bases). Germline V gives CDR1 MNHEY, CDR2 SMNVEV (reference sequence). CDR3 length equals 15 residues. V was cut by 0 bases and J by 3 bases, with 9 bases left in between. CDR3 in amino acids: CASSLSGPPNQPQHF. CDR3 DNA: TGTGCCAGCAGTTTATCGGGGCCCCCCAATCAGCCCCAGCATTTT.

This CDR3 is CASRAGGTDTQYF. In DNA, the CDR3 is TGCGCCAGCAGGGCCGGGGGCACAGATACGCAGTATTTT. The rearrangement uses TRBV5-1 and TRBJ2-3; a possible D gene is TRBD2 (5 bases). Trimming shortened V by 5 bases and J by 1 base, and 8 bases separated the two germline ends. Germline loops: CDR1 SGHRS, CDR2 YFSETQ. This CDR3 is 13 amino acids long.

Only a few counts were recorded for this clone. This rearrangement joins TRBV10-3 to TRBJ1-3, with 11 bases matching TRBD1. Trimming took 10 bases from V and 4 from J; bases not matched to a gene: 6. In germline, CDR1 is ENHRY, CDR2 SYGVKD. This CDR3 contains 14 residues. In DNA form, the CDR3 reads TGTGCCACCACGGACAGGGGGCTAGGAAACACCATATATTTT. Amino acid sequence: CATTDRGLGNTIYF.

A single count supports this clone. This sequence joins TRBV28 and TRBJ2-7; D possibly corresponds to TRBD1 (5 bases). Germline V gene lookup returns CDR1 MDHEN and CDR2 SYDVKM. The CDR3 covers 14 residues. Trimming took 3 bases from V and 3 from J, leaving 12 bases between them. Here the CDR3 DNA reads TGTGCCAGCAGTTTGGGCGTCAGGGACTACGAGCAGTACTTC. It translates to CASSLGVRDYEQYF.

This sequence joins TRBV6-1 and TRBJ1-5, with D hard to call. Germline lookup yields CDR1 MNHNS and CDR2 SASEGT. V gave up 5 bases and J gave up 5 bases, with 16 bases separating them. The CDR3 spans 15 residues. The CDR3 loop is CASSPRSRFDQPQHF. DNA for the CDR3: TGTGCCAGCAGTCCAAGATCCAGGTTCGATCAGCCCCAGCATTTT.

The chain links TRBV9 to TRBJ1-6; TRBD1 matches 7 bases. The CDR3 is 16 amino acids. V shed 4 bases, J shed 5 bases, and the junction held 9 bases outside the gene matches. Looked up from germline, CDR1 is SGDLS and CDR2 is YYNGEE. CDR3 loop: CASSRERGPHNSPLHF. The CDR3 nucleotides read TGTGCCAGCAGCCGAGAGAGGGGGCCGCATAATTCACCCCTCCACTTT.

This chain joins TRBV7-9 and TRBJ1-4; 9 bases match TRBD1. Germline V gene data show CDR1 as SEHNR and CDR2 as FQNEAQ (reference sequence). Trimming took 4 bases from V and 8 from J; bases not matched to a gene: 11. The CDR3 totals 16 residues. The CDR3 nucleotides are TGTGCCAGCAGCTCCGACAACCAGGGGACAGGGGAAAAACTGTTTTTT. Encoded protein: CASSSDNQGTGEKLFF.

The J gene is TRBJ1-5, the V gene TRBV15, with a tentative D call TRBD1 (6 bases). The CDR3 loop spans 19 amino acids. V was trimmed by 0 bases and J by 0 bases, leaving 18 bases between them. Germline CDR1 reads LNHNV; CDR2 reads YYDKDF (reference sequence). The CDR3 DNA sequence: TGTGCCACCAGCAGAGATAGGGGGATCCGGACAGATAGCAATCAGCCCCAGCATTTT. This gives the protein CATSRDRGIRTDSNQPQHF.

This clone was found a few times. The rearrangement joins TRBV4-1 to TRBJ2-5; D perhaps matches TRBD2 (6 bases). The CDR3 sequence is 14 residues long. Germline lookup yields CDR1 MGHRA and CDR2 YSYEKL. V gave up 5 bases and J gave up 1 base, with 11 bases separating them. CDR3 DNA sequence: TGCGCCAGCAGCTACGGGACTGCCCAAGAGACCCAGTACTTC. It yields the protein CASSYGTAQETQYF.

The chain employs TRBV11-2 and TRBJ1-1; 8 nucleotides match TRBD1. The CDR3 runs 16 residues. J lost 1 base, V lost 2 bases, and 6 bases had no gene match. Germline values: CDR1 SGHAT, CDR2 FQNNGV. The CDR3 reads CASSLLLGTGNTEAFF. The CDR3 bases are TGTGCCAGCAGCTTATTATTGGGGACAGGGAACACTGAAGCTTTCTTT.

The V and J genes are TRBV6-1 and TRBJ1-2, with D hard to call. The V gene's germline CDR1 is MNHNS and CDR2 SASEGT. This CDR3 is built from 13 residues. The V end lost 7 bases, the J end lost 4 bases, and 13 bases lay between the germline ends. This chain's CDR3 is CASTEAGIYGYTF. CDR3 coding DNA: TGTGCCAGCACCGAGGCGGGTATCTATGGCTACACCTTC.

The V call is TRBV4-2, the J call TRBJ2-1; TRBD2 matches at 10 bases. CDR1 is LGHNA and CDR2 is YNFKEQ in the germline V gene. V shed 3 bases, J shed 6 bases, and the junction held 11 bases outside the gene matches. The CDR3 spans 17 residues. The CDR3 DNA is TGTGCCAGCAGCCAGGCGGGAGCGGGGGGGCCGGGCAATGAGCAGTTCTTC. It translates to CASSQAGAGGPGNEQFF.

This clone came up once. The chain is built from TRBV10-3 and TRBJ2-1; TRBD2 matches at 9 bases. The CDR3 extends over 21 amino acids. Germline assignment: CDR1 ENHRY and CDR2 SYGVKD. The trim removed 6 bases at V and 0 bases at J, leaving 21 bases unmatched. The CDR3 region is CAIRSSAASGESTSSYNEQFF. The DNA of the CDR3 is TGTGCCATCAGGAGTTCGGCGGCTAGCGGGGAATCTACGAGCTCCTACAATGAGCAGTTCTTC.

This clone appeared a few times. V usage is TRBV9 and J usage is TRBJ1-1; D perhaps matches TRBD1 (6 bases). Germline V lookup: CDR1 SGDLS, CDR2 YYNGEE. Trimming shortened V by 4 bases and J by 1 base, and 11 bases separated the two germline ends. The CDR3 covers 14 residues. The DNA for the CDR3 is TGTGCCAGCAGCCCGAGGGGGGGGAACACTGAAGCTTTCTTT. It is translated as CASSPRGGNTEAFF.

This rearrangement joins TRBV27 to TRBJ2-3; 12 nucleotides line up with TRBD2. CDR1 is MNHEY and CDR2 is SMNVEV in the germline V gene (reference sequence). The CDR3 is 18 residues long. J was trimmed by 3 bases and V by 6 bases; bases with no gene match: 13. The CDR3 nucleotides are TGTGCCAGCAGCCACCCTAGCGGGGGGGGGCTGATTACAGATACGCAGTATTTT. The encoded protein is CASSHPSGGGLITDTQYF.

The rearrangement uses TRBV5-1 and TRBJ2-1, with 7 positions matching TRBD1. The V segment lost 4 bases and the J segment 7 bases; nucleotides outside the gene matches: 11. The germline gives CDR1 SGHRS, CDR2 YFSETQ. The CDR3 has 15 residues. DNA of the CDR3: TGCGCCAGCAGCGCCTACAGGGGTTCGGGGAATGAGCAGTTCTTC. Protein: CASSAYRGSGNEQFF.